A single sample is the source of the 25 T cell receptor beta chains below, sequenced in a study of cytomegalovirus exposure and HLA in healthy donors (dated by TCRdb to about 2017). Library preparation employed the immunoSEQ multiplex PCR assay. TCRdb limited this immuneACCESS table to in-frame rearrangements with V and J called. A share of clones is missing; checked studies link under half to unresolved V genes, and the rest is unexplained. This sample comprises roughly 56,000 clones, over 75% of them detected only once. The ten largest make up 2.2% of the sample. Material: PBMCs. All receptors derive from a woman aged 30 to 39 in good health and CMV-seronegative.

The chain employs TRBV28 and TRBJ1-1, with D possibly TRBD1 on 5 matching bases. Germline values: CDR1 MDHEN, CDR2 SYDVKM. The CDR3 is made up of 12 amino acids. V shed 7 bases and J shed 7 bases, with 13 bases lying between them. Written as DNA, the CDR3 is TGTGCCAGCAATTGGGGGAGGGGTGAAGCTTTCTTT. Protein product: CASNWGRGEAFF.

J is TRBJ2-7 and V is TRBV19; TRBD1 matches 7 bases. J lost 2 bases, V lost 8 bases, and 12 bases had no gene match. This CDR3 is built from 15 residues. Germline loops: CDR1 LNHDA, CDR2 SQIVND (reference sequence). CDR3 amino acids: CASQALGQEPYEQYF. The CDR3 DNA sequence: TGTGCCAGTCAAGCTCTCGGACAGGAGCCCTACGAGCAGTACTTC.

The J gene is TRBJ2-3, the V gene TRBV6-1; 9 bases agree with TRBD2. Germline trimming cut 2 bases from V and 3 bases from J; bases unmatched to any gene: 6. Germline V gene sequence: CDR1 MNHNS, CDR2 SASEGT. The CDR3 spans 16 residues. CDR3: CASSERVAGVTDTQYF. The CDR3 DNA sequence: TGTGCCAGCAGTGAAAGGGTAGCGGGAGTAACAGATACGCAGTATTTT.

This clone appeared once. The chain recombines TRBV28 with TRBJ2-7; D may be TRBD2 (6 bases). The V end lost 8 bases, the J end lost 3 bases, and 17 bases lay between the germline ends. The CDR3 spans 14 residues. The V gene's germline CDR1 is MDHEN and CDR2 SYDVKM. The CDR3 nucleotides read TGTGCCAGCGCTCGGCGGGGCTCTTACTACGAGCAGTACTTC. This translates into CASARRGSYYEQYF.

This clone was seen once. The gene calls are TRBV7-2 and TRBJ1-5; 10 bases are a match to TRBD1. Trimming cost V 5 bases and J 7 bases; bases outside gene matches: 8. CDR1 is SGHTA, CDR2 FQGNSA, per germline. This CDR3 comprises 15 residues. CDR3 region: CASSPDRGNGQPQHF. In DNA form, the CDR3 reads TGTGCCAGCAGCCCGGACAGGGGGAATGGACAGCCCCAGCATTTT.

This chain joins TRBV11-2 and TRBJ2-1, with 8 bases aligning to TRBD2. V lost 10 bases and J lost 7; bases outside the gene matches: 9. The CDR3 has 13 amino acids. CDR1 is SGHAT and CDR2 is FQNNGV in the germline V gene. In DNA, the CDR3 is TGTGCCACCGAGCGGGAGTTGAGAAATGAGCAGTTCTTC. This translates into CATERELRNEQFF.

This rearrangement joins TRBV7-2 to TRBJ2-5; no reliable D call. This CDR3 is built from 13 residues. Between the trimmed V and J ends, which lost 2 bases and 3 bases, there was a span of 7 bases. Germline lookup yields CDR1 SGHTA and CDR2 FQGNSA. The CDR3 DNA sequence: TGTGCCAGCAGCTTAAAAGCGAAAGAGACCCAGTACTTC. Translating it yields CASSLKAKETQYF.

The gene calls are TRBV27 and TRBJ1-1; 7 bases are a match to TRBD1. Germline CDR1 MNHEY, CDR2 SMNVEV (reference sequence). The CDR3 contains 14 residues. The J segment lost 0 bases and the V segment lost 5 bases, leaving 3 bases of the junction unmatched. CDR3 amino acids: CASSPGQLNTEAFF. DNA for the CDR3: TGTGCCAGCAGTCCGGGACAGTTGAACACTGAAGCTTTCTTT.

V gene TRBV28 combines with J gene TRBJ2-5, with D perhaps TRBD1 (6 bases). V lost 5 bases and J lost 2, with 18 bases in between. This CDR3 has 16 amino acids. Germline-derived CDR1 and CDR2 are MDHEN and SYDVKM. CDR3 region: CASSLGWGHSQETQYF. The CDR3 DNA reads TGTGCCAGCAGTCTCGGATGGGGACACTCTCAAGAGACCCAGTACTTC. Complete variable domain (other parts from reference TRBV28 and TRBJ2-5): DVKVTQSSRYLVKRTGEKVFLECVQDMDHENMFWYRQDPGLGLRLIYFSYDVKMKEKGDIPEGYSVSREKKERFSLILESASTNQTSMYLCASSLGWGHSQETQYFGPGTRLLVL.

Here the CDR3 DNA reads TGTGCCAGCTATGACGGGAGGGCCCAAGAGACCCAGTACTTC. It translates to CASYDGRAQETQYF. The J gene is TRBJ2-5, the V gene TRBV7-9; 8 positions match TRBD2. CDR3 length equals 14 residues. The V segment lost 8 bases and the J segment 1 base; nucleotides outside the gene matches: 6. CDR1 SEHNR and CDR2 FQNEAQ come from the germline V gene (reference sequence).

This sequence joins TRBV11-3 and TRBJ2-3, with a tentative D call TRBD1 (8 bases). V lost 4 bases and J lost 4, with 18 bases in between. The germline V gene encodes CDR1 SGHNT and CDR2 YENEEA. This CDR3 is 16 amino acids long. The CDR3 DNA is TGTGCCAGCAGCTACAGGGGGGGAGGGGGTCCAGATACGCAGTATTTT. This codes for CASSYRGGGGPDTQYF. The variable domain in full, completed from reference TRBV11-3 and TRBJ2-3, reads EAGVVQSPRYKIIEKKQPVAFWCNPISGHNTLYWYLQNLGQGPELLIRYENEEAVDDSQLPKDRFSAERLKGVDSTLKIQPAELGDSAVYLCASSYRGGGGPDTQYFGPGTRLTVL.

The rearrangement uses TRBV14 and TRBJ2-7, with D unclear. The CDR3 length is 14 residues. The germline V gene encodes CDR1 SGHDN and CDR2 FVKESK. V gave up 4 bases and J gave up 7 bases, with 17 bases separating them. The CDR3 DNA follows: TGTGCCAGCAGCCTCGTCCAGTCCTCATGGGAGCAGTACTTC. This encodes CASSLVQSSWEQYF.

V gene TRBV9 combines with J gene TRBJ2-5; perhaps TRBD2 as D (6 bases). The CDR3 sequence is 11 residues long. Germline assignment: CDR1 SGDLS and CDR2 YYNGEE. V shed 7 bases and J shed 3 bases, with 7 bases lying between them. In DNA, the CDR3 is TGTGCCAGCGGGGAGGAAGAGACCCAGTACTTC. Protein product: CASGEEETQYF.

The chain combines TRBV4-2 with TRBJ2-7, with 9 bases aligning to TRBD2. This CDR3 comprises 17 residues. Germline CDR1 and CDR2: LGHNA and YNFKEQ. V lost 2 bases, J lost 2 bases, and 10 bases stayed unmatched. The CDR3 sequence: CASSQSDLAGATYEQYF. CDR3 nucleotides: TGTGCCAGCAGCCAATCGGATTTAGCGGGAGCTACCTACGAGCAGTACTTC.

V is TRBV18 and J is TRBJ1-3; D unclear. CDR1 and CDR2 from the germline V gene are KGHSH and LQKENI. The CDR3 loop spans 14 amino acids. Trimming removed 2 bases from V and 0 bases from J, with 5 bases in between. In DNA form, the CDR3 reads TGTGCCAGCTCACCAGGCGGCTCTGGAAACACCATATATTTT. The encoded protein is CASSPGGSGNTIYF. Together with reference TRBV18 and TRBJ1-3, the CDR3 gives the full variable domain: NAGVMQNPRHLVRRRGQEARLRCSPMKGHSHVYWYRQLPEEGLKFMVYLQKENIIDESGMPKERFSAEFPKEGPSILRIQQVVRGDSAAYFCASSPGGSGNTIYFGEGSWLTVV.

The chain carries TRBV9 and TRBJ1-1; 9 bases are shared with TRBD1. J was trimmed by 4 bases and V by 4 bases; bases with no gene match: 17. The CDR3 consists of 18 residues. The germline CDR1 and CDR2 sequences are SGDLS and YYNGEE. The CDR3 spells CASSPTPGTGMVSTEAFF. CDR3 nucleotide sequence: TGTGCCAGCAGCCCCACGCCCGGGACAGGGATGGTATCCACTGAAGCTTTCTTT.

The rearrangement links TRBV5-1 to TRBJ1-5; no clear D. This CDR3 has 13 amino acids. Germline CDR1 reads SGHRS; CDR2 reads YFSETQ. V was cut by 4 bases and J by 7 bases, with 12 bases left in between. CDR3 sequence: CASSLNGEQPQHF. The CDR3, as DNA: TGCGCCAGCAGCCTCAACGGGGAGCAGCCCCAGCATTTT.

The rearrangement uses TRBV7-8 and TRBJ2-3; 10 bases agree with TRBD1. CDR3 length: 17 residues. Trimming cost V 2 bases and J 5 bases; bases outside gene matches: 10. Germline V gene data show CDR1 as SGHVS and CDR2 as FQNEAQ. The CDR3 sequence is CASSLPSWGQGIDTQYF. CDR3 in DNA: TGTGCCAGCAGCTTACCCTCTTGGGGACAGGGGATAGATACGCAGTATTTT.

The chain has TRBV6-4 and TRBJ1-4, with 10 bases identical to TRBD1. Germline V lookup: CDR1 MRHNA, CDR2 SNTAGT. CDR3 size: 14 residues. J lost 7 bases, V lost 6 bases, and 5 bases had no gene match. This CDR3 is CASSEGTGAEKLFF. Written as DNA, the CDR3 is TGTGCCAGCAGCGAAGGGACAGGGGCTGAAAAACTGTTTTTT.

This chain uses TRBV6-6 with TRBJ2-7, with TRBD1 as a possible D gene (5 bases). This CDR3 has 15 residues. V shed 4 bases and J shed 0 bases, with 13 bases lying between them. Germline assignment: CDR1 MNHNY and CDR2 SVGAGI (reference sequence). CDR3 loop: CASSLTATPSYEQYF. The CDR3 DNA reads as TGTGCCAGCAGTTTGACAGCTACCCCCTCCTACGAGCAGTACTTC.

J is TRBJ2-7 and V is TRBV28, with 7 bases that match TRBD2. Per germline, CDR1 MDHEN and CDR2 SYDVKM. J lost 1 base, V lost 4 bases, and 10 bases had no gene match. The CDR3 spans 16 residues. The CDR3 protein is CASSWDRASGSYEQYF. Written as DNA, the CDR3 is TGTGCCAGCAGTTGGGATCGGGCTAGCGGATCCTACGAGCAGTACTTC.

The CDR3: CASSQTKQGYQETQYF. CDR3 in DNA: TGTGCCAGCTCACAAACCAAACAGGGATATCAAGAGACCCAGTACTTC. The chain couples TRBV18 to TRBJ2-5; a weak D match, TRBD1 (6 bases). This CDR3 is 16 amino acids long. Germline CDR1 reads KGHSH; CDR2 reads LQKENI. The V and J ends lost 4 bases and 2 bases respectively, with 17 bases between them.

This chain joins TRBV30 and TRBJ1-1, with 12 bases matching TRBD1. The germline V gene encodes CDR1 GTSNPN and CDR2 SVGIG (reference sequence). With V trimmed by 8 bases and J by 0 bases, 10 bases remained unmatched. This CDR3 spans 16 amino acids. CDR3 sequence reads: CAMGQGATYLNTEAFF. DNA for the CDR3: TGTGCCATGGGACAGGGGGCCACGTACCTGAACACTGAAGCTTTCTTT.

The J gene is TRBJ1-1, the V gene TRBV6-1; D is perhaps TRBD1 (5 bases). This CDR3 region has 14 residues. Per the germline V gene, CDR1 is MNHNS and CDR2 is SASEGT. With 2 bases removed from V and 5 bases from J, the gap between germline ends came to 12 bases. CDR3 residues: CASSERGIGTEAFF. The CDR3 region has the DNA TGTGCCAGCAGTGAAAGGGGAATAGGGACTGAAGCTTTCTTT.

This chain connects TRBV15 to TRBJ2-7, with TRBD1 as a possible D gene (6 bases). Trimming cost V 0 bases and J 0 bases, with 12 bases left between them. The CDR3 is 16 amino acids. From germline, CDR1 is LNHNV and CDR2 YYDKDF (reference sequence). The CDR3 nucleotides are TGTGCCACCAGCAGAGACCGGGACACCATCTCCTACGAGCAGTACTTC. It yields the protein CATSRDRDTISYEQYF.